This entry describes one T cell receptor (beta chain). This record comes from a study of blood T cell repertoires in COVID-19. The repertoire was sequenced with immunoSEQ multiplex PCR; TCRdb's copy has only in-frame clones and lacks some. The table lists about 180,000 clones, around 90% of them singletons, with 1.6% in the top ten. V lost 4 bases to trimming and J lost 8 bases, with 14 bases between them. Germline-derived CDR1 and CDR2 are MNHEY and SVGAGI. This CDR3 contains 13 residues. The sequence was obtained from a woman between 50 and 59 years old with acute or convalescent COVID-19. The genes are TRBV6-5 and TRBJ1-2, with D perhaps matching TRBD1 (5 bases). Sequencing was performed on peripheral blood. Here the CDR3 DNA reads TGTGCCAGCAGTTTCTCGGGGAAGGGGGGCTACACCTTC. The encoded protein is CASSFSGKGGYTF.